The clone carrying this T cell receptor (beta chain) showed up just a few times. Sample-barcoded 5' priming and a J-beta primer mix drove a second PCR of roughly 6 to 12 cycles. TCRdb re-called the 5' RACE reads through MiXCR, storing one row per CDR3 protein. The table includes some 1,500,000 distinct CDR3 sequences, about 45% detected once. The data stem from a study of blood T cells in healthy people across ages. CDR1 and CDR2 from the germline V gene are SGHTA and FQGNSA. V lost 11 bases and J 0 bases, leaving 13 bases between the germline ends. CDR3 size: 13 residues. The chain recombines TRBV7-2 with TRBJ1-1; tentatively, D is TRBD1 (6 bases). The receptor's source is a woman between 18 and 29 years old in good health. The sample taken for sequencing was blood. The CDR3 nucleotides are TGTGCCGCTGCGCAGGGGATGAACACTGAAGCTTTCTTT. This codes for CAAAQGMNTEAFF.